A selection of T cell receptor beta chains follows, all from one sample in a study of control samples from healthy donors and cancer patients. TCRdb keeps only in-frame clones here, not all; method: immunoSEQ multiplex PCR. The sample carries fewer than 85,000 clones, 75% to 90% recorded once. The specimen was blood. The receptors come from a man aged 50-60 years in good health. Each CDR3 is given with its conserved first and last residue. The order of the fields is V gene, clone size, D gene, J gene, CDR3 protein, CDR3 DNA. D genes are given only for firm matches. The size field is filled for only some rows; it gives once, few, many or a size class.

v_call: TRBV18
clone_size: once
d_call: .
j_call: TRBJ2-2
cdr3_aa: CASSPSRGGAGGELFF
cdr3_nt: TGTGCCAGCTCACCGAGTCGTGGGGGCGCCGGCGGGGAGCTGTTTTTT

v_call: TRBV4-1
clone_size: .
d_call: .
j_call: TRBJ2-3
cdr3_aa: CASSFGAGSTDTQYF
cdr3_nt: TGCGCCAGCAGCTTCGGGGCAGGGAGCACAGATACGCAGTATTTT

v_call: TRBV24-1
clone_size: .
d_call: .
j_call: TRBJ2-7
cdr3_aa: CATPYEQYF
cdr3_nt: TGTGCCACTCCCTACGAGCAGTACTTC

v_call: TRBV21-1
clone_size: .
d_call: .
j_call: TRBJ2-7
cdr3_aa: CASIRQYEQYF
cdr3_nt: TGTGCCAGCATTCGACAATACGAGCAGTACTTC

v_call: TRBV18
clone_size: .
d_call: TRBD1
j_call: TRBJ2-3
cdr3_aa: CASSPGTGTDTQYF
cdr3_nt: TGTGCCAGCTCCCCCGGGACAGGCACAGATACGCAGTATTTT

v_call: TRBV19
clone_size: .
d_call: TRBD1
j_call: TRBJ2-1
cdr3_aa: CASRDRPRSYNEQFF
cdr3_nt: TGTGCCAGTAGGGACAGGCCCCGCTCCTACAATGAGCAGTTCTTC

v_call: TRBV19
clone_size: .
d_call: .
j_call: TRBJ2-1
cdr3_aa: CASSAGTGQYEQFF
cdr3_nt: TGTGCCAGTAGCGCGGGGACTGGGCAATATGAGCAGTTCTTC

v_call: TRBV18
clone_size: .
d_call: .
j_call: TRBJ1-1
cdr3_aa: CASSPQKTQRNTEAFF
cdr3_nt: TGTGCCAGCTCACCACAAAAAACCCAGAGGAACACTGAAGCTTTCTTT

v_call: TRBV6-2/TRBV6-3
clone_size: few
d_call: .
j_call: TRBJ1-5
cdr3_aa: CASSFGGNQPQHF
cdr3_nt: TGTGCCAGCAGTTTTGGGGGCAATCAGCCCCAGCATTTT

v_call: TRBV12-5
clone_size: .
d_call: TRBD1
j_call: TRBJ2-7
cdr3_aa: CASGDPGQGAYEQYF
cdr3_nt: TGTGCTAGTGGGGACCCGGGACAGGGTGCCTACGAGCAGTACTTC

v_call: TRBV7-8
clone_size: once
d_call: .
j_call: TRBJ1-6
cdr3_aa: CASRVRPGDSPLHF
cdr3_nt: TGTGCCAGCAGAGTCCGGCCAGGGGATTCACCCCTCCACTTT

v_call: TRBV6-6
clone_size: .
d_call: .
j_call: TRBJ1-3
cdr3_aa: CASSQGVSGNTIYF
cdr3_nt: TGTGCCAGCAGTCAGGGTGTCTCTGGAAACACCATATATTTT

v_call: TRBV4-2
clone_size: many
d_call: .
j_call: TRBJ1-1
cdr3_aa: CASSQDYSNTEAFF
cdr3_nt: TGTGCCAGCAGCCAGGACTACTCGAACACTGAAGCTTTCTTT

v_call: TRBV30
clone_size: .
d_call: .
j_call: TRBJ2-5
cdr3_aa: CAWGGSFRHGETQYF
cdr3_nt: TGTGCCTGGGGGGGGTCGTTTCGACATGGGGAGACCCAGTACTTC

v_call: TRBV19
clone_size: .
d_call: .
j_call: TRBJ1-5
cdr3_aa: CASSIDRDGDQPQHF
cdr3_nt: TGTGCCAGTAGTATAGACAGGGACGGAGATCAGCCCCAGCATTTT

v_call: TRBV5-1
clone_size: .
d_call: .
j_call: TRBJ2-7
cdr3_aa: CASSNGQYEQYF
cdr3_nt: TGCGCCAGCAGCAATGGACAGTACGAGCAGTACTTC

v_call: TRBV3-1/TRBV3-2
clone_size: .
d_call: TRBD2
j_call: TRBJ2-5
cdr3_aa: CASSLGTGGETQYF
cdr3_nt: TGTGCCAGCAGCCTGGGGACGGGGGGGGAGACCCAGTACTTC

v_call: TRBV6-1
clone_size: .
d_call: .
j_call: TRBJ1-5
cdr3_aa: CASSESDGPYSNQPQHF
cdr3_nt: TGTGCCAGCAGTGAGTCGGACGGACCATATAGCAATCAGCCCCAGCATTTT

v_call: TRBV5-1
clone_size: .
d_call: .
j_call: TRBJ2-7
cdr3_aa: CASSLDTGTYEQYF
cdr3_nt: TGCGCCAGCTCGCTTGATACAGGCACCTACGAGCAGTACTTC

v_call: TRBV6-5
clone_size: few
d_call: TRBD1
j_call: TRBJ1-6
cdr3_aa: CASNPGQGVALHF
cdr3_nt: TGTGCCAGCAACCCGGGACAGGGGGTAGCCCTCCACTTT

v_call: TRBV19
clone_size: .
d_call: TRBD1
j_call: TRBJ1-5
cdr3_aa: CASSAGTGKNQPQHF
cdr3_nt: TGTGCCAGTAGTGCCGGGACAGGGAAGAATCAGCCCCAGCATTTT

v_call: TRBV3-1/TRBV3-2
clone_size: .
d_call: .
j_call: TRBJ1-2
cdr3_aa: CASSHESGYYTF
cdr3_nt: TGTGCCAGCAGCCACGAATCAGGATACTACACCTTC

v_call: TRBV5-8
clone_size: .
d_call: TRBD1
j_call: TRBJ1-1
cdr3_aa: CASSLDRGLTEAFF
cdr3_nt: TGTGCCAGCAGCTTGGACAGGGGGCTGACTGAAGCTTTCTTT

v_call: TRBV9
clone_size: .
d_call: .
j_call: TRBJ1-5
cdr3_aa: CASSVVGDSNQPQHF
cdr3_nt: TGTGCCAGCAGCGTAGTGGGGGATAGCAATCAGCCCCAGCATTTT

v_call: TRBV29-1
clone_size: .
d_call: TRBD1
j_call: TRBJ1-1
cdr3_aa: CSGSTTGAGTEAFF
cdr3_nt: TGCAGCGGGTCCACTACAGGGGCGGGCACTGAAGCTTTCTTT

v_call: TRBV5-1
clone_size: .
d_call: .
j_call: TRBJ1-1
cdr3_aa: CASSLGVSEAFF
cdr3_nt: TGCGCCAGCAGCTTGGGTGTCAGTGAAGCTTTCTTT

v_call: TRBV13
clone_size: .
d_call: .
j_call: TRBJ2-5
cdr3_aa: CASSSGPVETQYF
cdr3_nt: TGTGCCAGCAGCTCGGGGCCCGTGGAGACCCAGTACTTC

v_call: TRBV6-4
clone_size: .
d_call: .
j_call: TRBJ2-3
cdr3_aa: CASSDHGETDTQYF
cdr3_nt: TGTGCCAGCAGTGATCATGGGGAAACAGATACGCAGTATTTT

v_call: TRBV3-1/TRBV3-2
clone_size: once
d_call: TRBD1
j_call: TRBJ1-1
cdr3_aa: CASSRGTGLSEAFF
cdr3_nt: TGTGCCAGCAGCCGCGGGACAGGGCTCTCTGAAGCTTTCTTT

v_call: TRBV27
clone_size: .
d_call: TRBD1
j_call: TRBJ1-1
cdr3_aa: CASSFWPPRLIKDRGRTEAFF
cdr3_nt: TGTGCCAGCAGTTTCTGGCCACCCCGACTAATAAAGGACAGGGGGCGTACTGAAGCTTTCTTT

v_call: TRBV6-6
clone_size: .
d_call: .
j_call: TRBJ1-2
cdr3_aa: CASSRTGTYGYTF
cdr3_nt: TGTGCCAGCAGCCGAACAGGGACCTATGGCTACACCTTC

v_call: TRBV2
clone_size: .
d_call: TRBD2
j_call: TRBJ2-3
cdr3_aa: CASSVSSSGAGPGTDTQYF
cdr3_nt: TGTGCCAGCAGTGTTTCCTCCAGCGGGGCGGGTCCCGGCACAGATACGCAGTATTTT

v_call: TRBV18
clone_size: .
d_call: .
j_call: TRBJ2-1
cdr3_aa: CASSHEPYNEQFF
cdr3_nt: TGTGCCAGCTCCCACGAGCCCTACAATGAGCAGTTCTTC

v_call: TRBV24-1
clone_size: .
d_call: .
j_call: TRBJ2-7
cdr3_aa: CATSIGPAGEQYF
cdr3_nt: TGTGCCACCAGTATAGGACCGGCGGGGGAGCAGTACTTC

v_call: TRBV6-6
clone_size: .
d_call: TRBD1
j_call: TRBJ2-5
cdr3_aa: CASSSQTGGSETQYF
cdr3_nt: TGTGCCAGCAGTTCCCAGACAGGGGGATCAGAGACCCAGTACTTC

v_call: TRBV15
clone_size: .
d_call: .
j_call: TRBJ2-5
cdr3_aa: CATSTRDSEETQYF
cdr3_nt: TGTGCCACCAGCACACGGGACTCGGAAGAGACCCAGTACTTC

v_call: TRBV5-4
clone_size: .
d_call: .
j_call: TRBJ2-2
cdr3_aa: CASSLGPTNTGELFF
cdr3_nt: TGTGCCAGCAGCTTGGGGCCAACGAACACCGGGGAGCTGTTTTTT

v_call: TRBV2
clone_size: .
d_call: .
j_call: TRBJ1-6
cdr3_aa: CASSQRGTTSSPLHF
cdr3_nt: TGTGCCAGCAGTCAAAGGGGGACTACCAGTTCACCCCTCCACTTT

v_call: TRBV7-3
clone_size: .
d_call: .
j_call: TRBJ1-2
cdr3_aa: CASSLNTAYGYTF
cdr3_nt: TGTGCCAGCAGCTTAAATACAGCCTATGGCTACACCTTC